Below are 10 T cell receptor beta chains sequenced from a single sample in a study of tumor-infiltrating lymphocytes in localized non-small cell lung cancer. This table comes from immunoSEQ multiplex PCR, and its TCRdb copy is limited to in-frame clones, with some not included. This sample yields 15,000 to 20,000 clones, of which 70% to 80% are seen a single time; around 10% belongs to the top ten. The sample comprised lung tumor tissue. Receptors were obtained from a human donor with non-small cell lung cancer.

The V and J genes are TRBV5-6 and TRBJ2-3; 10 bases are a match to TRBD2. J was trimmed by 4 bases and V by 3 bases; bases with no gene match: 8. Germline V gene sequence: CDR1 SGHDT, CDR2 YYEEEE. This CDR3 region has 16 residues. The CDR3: CASSSTLAGAADTQYF. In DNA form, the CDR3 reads TGTGCCAGCAGCTCGACGCTAGCGGGGGCAGCAGATACGCAGTATTTT.

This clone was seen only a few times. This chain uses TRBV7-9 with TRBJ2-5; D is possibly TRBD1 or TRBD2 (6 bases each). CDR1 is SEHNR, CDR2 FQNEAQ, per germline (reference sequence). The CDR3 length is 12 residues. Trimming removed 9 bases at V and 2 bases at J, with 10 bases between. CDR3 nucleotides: TGTGCCAGTCGGGGGCAGCAAGAGACCCAGTACTTC. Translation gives CASRGQQETQYF.

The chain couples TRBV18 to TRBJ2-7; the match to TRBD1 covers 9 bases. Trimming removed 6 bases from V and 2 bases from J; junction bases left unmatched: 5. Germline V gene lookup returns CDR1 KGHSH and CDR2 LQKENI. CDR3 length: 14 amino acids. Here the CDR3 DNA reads TGTGCCAGCTCGCCGACAGGGGGACCCTACGAGCAGTACTTC. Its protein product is CASSPTGGPYEQYF.

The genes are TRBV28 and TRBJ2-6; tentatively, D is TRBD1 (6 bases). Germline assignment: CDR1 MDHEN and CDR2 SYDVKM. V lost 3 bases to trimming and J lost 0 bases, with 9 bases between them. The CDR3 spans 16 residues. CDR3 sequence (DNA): TGTGCCAGCAGTTTCGGACAGTTCTCTGGGGCCAACGTCCTGACTTTC. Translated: CASSFGQFSGANVLTF.

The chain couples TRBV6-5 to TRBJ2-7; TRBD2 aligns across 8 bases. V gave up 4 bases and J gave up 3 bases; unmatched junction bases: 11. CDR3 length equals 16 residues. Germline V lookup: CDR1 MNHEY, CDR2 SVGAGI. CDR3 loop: CASSSPLREGDYEQYF. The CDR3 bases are TGTGCCAGCAGTTCCCCCTTACGGGAGGGGGACTACGAGCAGTACTTC.

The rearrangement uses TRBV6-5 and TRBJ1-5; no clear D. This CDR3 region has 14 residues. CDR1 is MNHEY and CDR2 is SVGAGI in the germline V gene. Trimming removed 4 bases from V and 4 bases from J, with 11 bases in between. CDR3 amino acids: CASSSGIFNQPQHF. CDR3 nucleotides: TGTGCCAGCAGTTCCGGGATCTTTAATCAGCCCCAGCATTTT.

CDR3 coding DNA: TGTGCCAGCAGTACAGGGGTCCCTAATGAAAAACTGTTTTTT. Translated, it gives CASSTGVPNEKLFF. The genes are TRBV14 and TRBJ1-4; 7 positions agree with TRBD1. J gave up 3 bases and V 6 bases, and 4 bases lay outside the gene matches. The CDR3 totals 14 residues. Germline V gene sequence: CDR1 SGHDN, CDR2 FVKESK.

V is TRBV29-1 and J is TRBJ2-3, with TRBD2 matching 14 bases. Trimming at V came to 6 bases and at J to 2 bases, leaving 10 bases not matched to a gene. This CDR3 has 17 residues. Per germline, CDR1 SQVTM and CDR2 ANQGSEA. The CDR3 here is CSVGGTSGSGSTDTQYF. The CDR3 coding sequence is TGCAGCGTGGGGGGGACTAGCGGGAGTGGGTCCACAGATACGCAGTATTTT.

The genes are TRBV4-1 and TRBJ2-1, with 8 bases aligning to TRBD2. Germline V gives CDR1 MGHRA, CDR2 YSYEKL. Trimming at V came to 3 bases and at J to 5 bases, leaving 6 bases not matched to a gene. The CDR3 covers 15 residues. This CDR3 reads CASSHLGLADNEQFF. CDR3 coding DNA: TGCGCCAGCAGCCACCTCGGACTAGCAGACAATGAGCAGTTCTTC.

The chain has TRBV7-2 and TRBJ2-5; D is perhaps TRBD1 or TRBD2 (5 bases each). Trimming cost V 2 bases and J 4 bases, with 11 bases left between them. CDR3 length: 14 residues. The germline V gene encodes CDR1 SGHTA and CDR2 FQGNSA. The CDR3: CASSLTGGGETQYF. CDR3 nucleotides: TGTGCCAGCAGCTTAACGGGTGGGGGAGAGACCCAGTACTTC.